The clone carrying this T cell receptor beta chain was observed a few times. Its antigen is unidentified. The sample comes from a study of T cells after yellow fever vaccination. Study as a whole: Libraries from low-cell-number fractions were prepared with the SMART-Seq v4 Ultra Low Input RNA kit. Study results and limitations: Weaker overall, the secondary response nonetheless peaked faster (day 5 versus 15). Most clones from primary vaccination resurfaced after the booster (around 95% CD4, around 90% CD8).

J gave up 6 bases and V 4 bases, and 7 bases lay outside the gene matches. The CDR3 spans 14 residues. The germline gives CDR1 SGHRS, CDR2 YFSETQ. TCRdb reanalysed the 5' RACE reads using MiXCR and keeps one entry per CDR3 protein. Of 60,000 to 75,000 distinct CDR3 sequences in the sample, about 7% were seen once. The TCR was taken from a man aged 18 to 29 who received the YFV17D yellow fever vaccine. Sequenced material: CD8+ T cells sorted from PBMCs, taken 35 to 50 days after the first yellow fever vaccination. The genes are TRBV5-1 and TRBJ1-1; 9 positions agree with TRBD1. DNA of the CDR3: TGCGCCAGCAGCCCCGGGACAGGGTTATCTGAAGCTTTCTTT. Its protein product is CASSPGTGLSEAFF. Using reference TRBV5-1 and TRBJ1-1 for the parts outside the CDR3, the full variable domain is KAGVTQTPRYLIKTRGQQVTLSCSPISGHRSVSWYQQTPGQGLQFLFEYFSETQRNKGNFPGRFSGRQFSNSRSEMNVSTLELGDSALYLCASSPGTGLSEAFFGQGTRLTVV.